Listed below are T cell receptor beta chains from one sample, sequenced in a study of regulatory T cells in long-lasting Graves disease. TCRdb ran MiXCR on the multiplex PCR reads and lists one entry per CDR3 protein. The repertoire holds about half a million distinct CDR3 sequences, with around a fifth as singletons. The input for sequencing was peripheral blood mononuclear cells (PBMCs), taken when the disease was refractory, from a patient treated with antithyroid drugs. The receptors here all came from a female donor with Graves disease. Each CDR3 is given with its conserved first and last residue. Size values are once, few and many counts, or a class for expanded clones, and some rows have none.

>TRBV10-3|few|TRBJ1-2
CAISDLRAGGYGYTF
>TRBV12-3/TRBV12-4|many|TRBJ2-7
CATTGARGDYEQYF
>TRBV3-1|NA|TRBJ2-1
CASSQVAEQQFF
>TRBV11-2|many|TRBJ2-5
CASSSSGESGETQYF
>TRBV20-1|NA|TRBJ2-2
CSARDPRELTGELFF
>TRBV27|few|TRBJ2-1
CASSLPRGKRFF
>TRBV28|NA|TRBJ2-3
CASSPRTGRQSTDTQYF
>TRBV5-4|NA|TRBJ1-1
CASSLRFSPKVVFF
>TRBV27|many|TRBJ2-7
CASSLTGTGLYEQYF
>TRBV27|many|TRBJ1-1
CASSLSKNLNTEAFF
>TRBV18|NA|TRBJ1-4
CASSPNGGANEKLFF
>TRBV7-2|many|TRBJ1-2
CASSFSGGPYGYTF
>TRBV6-1|many|TRBJ1-1
CASRSGTGVLNTEAFF
>TRBV30|few|TRBJ2-4
CAWKRAGGHGKNIQYF
>TRBV28|many|TRBJ2-7
CASSPGQGVPYEQYF
>TRBV27|NA|TRBJ2-5
CASTVGQGETQYF
>TRBV12-5|many|TRBJ2-5
CASGPTLRSRETQYF
>TRBV5-1|few|TRBJ2-7
CASSSAARLEQYF
>TRBV7-3|once|TRBJ1-1
CAGSLMGNTEAFF
>TRBV10-3|many|TRBJ1-1
CAISDGWANTEAFF
>TRBV6-1|many|TRBJ2-7
CASSPLSGRSSYEQYF
>TRBV6-2/TRBV6-3|NA|TRBJ2-2
CASSYGATGELFF
>TRBV5-1|few|TRBJ1-1
CASSSDRGEEAFF
>TRBV6-1|NA|TRBJ2-5
CASSELGTNVIQYF
>TRBV2|many|TRBJ2-7
CASKPGSSYEQYF
>TRBV12-3/TRBV12-4|many|TRBJ2-5
CASSRTAGGETQYF
>TRBV5-5|NA|TRBJ1-3
CASSLSAGNTIYF
>TRBV7-9|few|TRBJ2-5
CASSLTGRQETQYF
>TRBV28|many|TRBJ1-1
CASSKGWAYTEAFF
>TRBV6-2/TRBV6-3|few|TRBJ2-7
CASRYTGDYEQYF
>TRBV18|NA|TRBJ2-7
CASSLRPGSPYEQYF
>TRBV28|many|TRBJ1-2
CASSSTGQGYGYTF
>TRBV7-6|NA|TRBJ1-1
CASSRPRGNTEAFF
>TRBV6-5|many|TRBJ1-4
CASSYSRPEIGEKLFF
>TRBV28|many|TRBJ1-1
CASNPEAFF
>TRBV10-3|NA|TRBJ2-3
CAISEGGTDTQYF
>TRBV5-1|NA|TRBJ2-5
CASSSGDRVQTQYF
>TRBV5-6|NA|TRBJ1-6
CASSFTQNSPLHF
>TRBV28|many|TRBJ2-2
CASSLVGLANTGELFF
>TRBV11-2|once|TRBJ1-1
CASSLDTGQGMVAFF
>TRBV20-1|NA|TRBJ1-5
CSARDQRSSVEPQHF
>TRBV28|many|TRBJ1-2
CASSLRGLDYGYTF
>TRBV6-1|many|TRBJ1-5
CASSEVRDQPQHF
>TRBV19|few|TRBJ1-5
CASKTTGDQPQHF
>TRBV3-1|NA|TRBJ2-7
CASSQDSVYEQYF